Following are 6 T cell receptor beta chains from one sample sequenced in a study of cytomegalovirus exposure and HLA in healthy donors (dated 2017 in TCRdb). Library prep was done by the immunoSEQ multiplex PCR assay. What TCRdb holds here is the immuneACCESS table cut down to in-frame rearrangements. Part of the clones is not present; checked against another copy, under half of the missing clones reflect an unresolved V gene, and the others are unexplained. In all, the sample holds about 88,000 clones, and 84% of those were seen once. Roughly an eighth of the sample comes from the top ten. The sequenced material came from PBMCs. These TCRs come from a young woman in good health and CMV-seropositive.

V and J are TRBV4-1 and TRBJ2-1; TRBD2 agrees at 10 bases. CDR1 is MGHRA, CDR2 YSYEKL, per germline. The CDR3 consists of 18 residues. V trimming: 4 bases; J trimming: 8 bases; junction bases outside the gene matches: 17. As DNA, the CDR3 is TGCGCCAGCAGCCCTTACGATATTACTAGCGGGGACATGCATGAGCAGTTCTTC. Translation: CASSPYDITSGDMHEQFF.

V and J are TRBV11-2 and TRBJ2-7; 7 positions agree with TRBD1. Germline V lookup: CDR1 SGHAT, CDR2 FQNNGV. Trimming took 2 bases from V and 6 from J; bases not matched to a gene: 4. CDR3 length equals 13 residues. For the CDR3, the DNA is TGTGCCAGCAGCTTACCTAACAGGGGCGAGCAGTACTTC. Protein sequence: CASSLPNRGEQYF. The complete variable domain, with remaining parts taken from reference TRBV11-2 and TRBJ2-7, reads EAGVAQSPRYKIIEKRQSVAFWCNPISGHATLYWYQQILGQGPKLLIQFQNNGVVDDSQLPKDRFSAERLKGVDSTLKIQPAKLEDSAVYLCASSLPNRGEQYFGPGTRLTVT.

The chain carries TRBV30 and TRBJ1-1; 10 nucleotides match TRBD1. The length of the CDR3 is 12 residues. Trimming removed 1 base from V and 11 bases from J; junction bases left unmatched: 4. Germline loops: CDR1 GTSNPN, CDR2 SVGIG (reference sequence). CDR3 protein: CAWSGQGALAFF. CDR3 coding DNA: TGTGCCTGGAGTGGACAGGGGGCGCTGGCTTTCTTT.

This rearrangement joins TRBV4-3 to TRBJ1-4, with 9 positions matching TRBD1. The junction had 5 bases not matched to a gene; V was cut back by 0 bases and J by 6 bases. The length of the CDR3 is 16 residues. Germline CDR1 is LGHNA and CDR2 is YSLEER. The DNA for the CDR3 is TGCGCCAGCAGCCAAGATACGACAGGGGGTGATGAAAAACTGTTTTTT. It yields the protein CASSQDTTGGDEKLFF.

This clone has a single count. V gene TRBV5-1 combines with J gene TRBJ2-1; 7 positions agree with TRBD1. Trimming took 4 bases from V and 7 from J; bases not matched to a gene: 5. The germline gives CDR1 SGHRS, CDR2 YFSETQ. CDR3 size: 13 residues. CDR3 protein: CASSETGWNEQFF. Here the CDR3 DNA reads TGCGCCAGCAGCGAGACAGGGTGGAATGAGCAGTTCTTC.

The rearrangement joins TRBV18 to TRBJ2-6, with D tentatively TRBD1 (6 bases). V was trimmed by 2 bases and J by 9 bases, leaving 14 bases between them. This CDR3 contains 15 residues. Germline V gene data show CDR1 as KGHSH and CDR2 as LQKENI. The CDR3 here is CASSPSDRTRNVLTF. As DNA, the CDR3 is TGTGCCAGCTCACCATCGGACAGAACGCGCAACGTCCTGACTTTC.